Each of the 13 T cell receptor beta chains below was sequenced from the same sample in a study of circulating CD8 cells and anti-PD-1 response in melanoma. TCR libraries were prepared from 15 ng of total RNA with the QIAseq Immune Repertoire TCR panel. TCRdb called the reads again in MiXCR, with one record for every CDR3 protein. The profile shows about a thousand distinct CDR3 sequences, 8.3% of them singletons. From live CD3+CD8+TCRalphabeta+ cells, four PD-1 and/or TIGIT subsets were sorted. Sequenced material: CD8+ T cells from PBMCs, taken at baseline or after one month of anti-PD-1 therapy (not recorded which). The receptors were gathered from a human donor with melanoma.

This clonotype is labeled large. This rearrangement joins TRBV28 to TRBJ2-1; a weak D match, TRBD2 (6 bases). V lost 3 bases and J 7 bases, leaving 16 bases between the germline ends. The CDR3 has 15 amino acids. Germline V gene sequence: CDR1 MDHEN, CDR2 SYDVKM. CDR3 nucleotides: TGTGCCAGCAGTTTTCCGGGACTTCCTCTTAATGAGCAGTTCTTC. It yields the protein CASSFPGLPLNEQFF.

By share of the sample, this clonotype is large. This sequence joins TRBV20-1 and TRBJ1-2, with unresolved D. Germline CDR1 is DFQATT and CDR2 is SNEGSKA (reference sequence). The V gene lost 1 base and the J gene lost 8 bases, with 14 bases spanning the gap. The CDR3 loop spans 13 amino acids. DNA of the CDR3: TGCAGTGCTAGAGGAGAAAGGGAAGGAGGCTACACCTTC. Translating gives CSARGEREGGYTF.

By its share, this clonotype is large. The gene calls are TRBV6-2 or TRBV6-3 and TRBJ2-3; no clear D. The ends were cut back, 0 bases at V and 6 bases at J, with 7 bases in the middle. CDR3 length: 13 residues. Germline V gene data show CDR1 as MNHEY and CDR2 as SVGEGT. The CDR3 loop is CASSYSMGDTQYF. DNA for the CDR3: TGTGCCAGCAGTTACTCGATGGGGGATACGCAGTATTTT.

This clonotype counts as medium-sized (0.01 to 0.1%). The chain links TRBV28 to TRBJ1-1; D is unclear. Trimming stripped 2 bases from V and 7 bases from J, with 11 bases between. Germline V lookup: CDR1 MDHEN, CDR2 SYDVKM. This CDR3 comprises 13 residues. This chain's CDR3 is CASSLQVFSEAFF. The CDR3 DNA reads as TGTGCCAGCAGTTTACAGGTTTTCAGTGAAGCTTTCTTT.

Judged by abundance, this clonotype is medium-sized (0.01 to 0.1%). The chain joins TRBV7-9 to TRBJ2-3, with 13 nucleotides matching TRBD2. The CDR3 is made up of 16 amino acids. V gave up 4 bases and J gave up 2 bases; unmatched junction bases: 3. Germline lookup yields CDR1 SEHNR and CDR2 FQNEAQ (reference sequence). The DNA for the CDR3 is TGTGCCAGCAGCTCGGGACTAGCGGGGCCCACAGATACGCAGTATTTT. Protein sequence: CASSSGLAGPTDTQYF.

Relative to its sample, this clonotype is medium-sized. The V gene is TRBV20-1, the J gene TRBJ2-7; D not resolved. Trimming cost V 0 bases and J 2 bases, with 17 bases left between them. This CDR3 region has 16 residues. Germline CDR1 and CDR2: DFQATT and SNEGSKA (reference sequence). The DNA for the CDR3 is TGCAGTGCTAGAGACCGCCAAATGAGCTTTCCCTACGAGCAGTACTTC. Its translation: CSARDRQMSFPYEQYF.

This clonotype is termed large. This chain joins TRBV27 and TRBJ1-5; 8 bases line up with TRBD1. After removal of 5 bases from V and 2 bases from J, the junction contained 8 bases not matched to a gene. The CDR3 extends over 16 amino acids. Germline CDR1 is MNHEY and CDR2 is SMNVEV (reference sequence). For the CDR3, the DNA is TGTGCCAGCAGTACCTTTCCGGGACAGGGCAATCAGCCCCAGCATTTT. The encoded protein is CASSTFPGQGNQPQHF.

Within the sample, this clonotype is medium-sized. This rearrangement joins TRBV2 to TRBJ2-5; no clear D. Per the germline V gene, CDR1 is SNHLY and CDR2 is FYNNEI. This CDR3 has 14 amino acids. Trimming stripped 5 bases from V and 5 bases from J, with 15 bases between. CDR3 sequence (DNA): TGTGCCAGCAGTTCCCGTGTGCCAATGGAGACCCAGTACTTC. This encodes CASSSRVPMETQYF.

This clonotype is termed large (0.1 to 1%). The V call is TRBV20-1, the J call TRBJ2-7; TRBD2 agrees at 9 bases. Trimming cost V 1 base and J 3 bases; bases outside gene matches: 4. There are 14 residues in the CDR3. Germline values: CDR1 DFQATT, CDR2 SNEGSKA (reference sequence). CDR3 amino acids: CSARVSSGIYEQYF. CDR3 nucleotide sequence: TGCAGTGCTAGAGTGTCTAGCGGGATCTACGAGCAGTACTTC.

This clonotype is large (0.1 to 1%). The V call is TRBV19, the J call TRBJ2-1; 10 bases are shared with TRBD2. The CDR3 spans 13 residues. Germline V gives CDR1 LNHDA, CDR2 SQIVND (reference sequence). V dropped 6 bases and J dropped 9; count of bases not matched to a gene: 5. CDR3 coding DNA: TGTGCCAGTAGAGAGCTAGCGGGAGCTGAGCAGTTCTTC. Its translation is CASRELAGAEQFF.

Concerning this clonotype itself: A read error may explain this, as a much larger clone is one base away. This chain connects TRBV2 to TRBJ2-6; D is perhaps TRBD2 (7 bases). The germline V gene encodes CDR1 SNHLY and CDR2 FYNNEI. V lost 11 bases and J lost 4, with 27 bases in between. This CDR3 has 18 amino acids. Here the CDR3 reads CAGTNWDRRGPGANVLTF. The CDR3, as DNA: TGTGCCGGCACCAACTGGGACCGGCGGGGGCCCGGGGCCAACGTCCTGACTTTC.

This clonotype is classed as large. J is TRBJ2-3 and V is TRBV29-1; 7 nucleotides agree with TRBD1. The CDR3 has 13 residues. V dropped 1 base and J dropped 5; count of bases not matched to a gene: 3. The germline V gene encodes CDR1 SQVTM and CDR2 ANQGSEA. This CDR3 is CSVEGRGKDTQYF. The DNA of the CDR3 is TGCAGCGTTGAAGGCAGGGGGAAAGATACGCAGTATTTT.

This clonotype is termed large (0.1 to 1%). The CDR3 region is CAIGQGAIGYTF. The CDR3 nucleotides are TGTGCCATCGGACAGGGGGCGATTGGCTACACCTTC. This rearrangement joins TRBV10-3 to TRBJ1-2; 11 bases are a match to TRBD1. The germline V gene has CDR1 ENHRY and CDR2 SYGVKD. The CDR3 totals 12 residues. Trimming took 8 bases from V and 7 from J; bases not matched to a gene: 3.